The 21 T cell receptor beta chains given below trace back to one sample, sequenced in a study of blood T cell repertoires in COVID-19. Clones were read by immunoSEQ multiplex PCR, and TCRdb kept only the in-frame ones, dropping some. Counted here are 200,000 to 250,000 clones, 82% occurring once; the ten biggest clones make up around 8%. Sequencing was carried out using peripheral blood. These TCRs come from a woman aged 80 or over with COVID-19, enrolled during active disease.

The rearrangement uses TRBV18 and TRBJ2-1, with 9 bases lining up with TRBD1. CDR3 length: 15 residues. V lost 3 bases, J lost 5 bases, and 5 bases stayed unmatched. The germline gives CDR1 KGHSH, CDR2 LQKENI. The DNA for the CDR3 is TGTGCCAGCTCACCCGGACAGGGGTTGGACAATGAGCAGTTCTTC. Translated, it gives CASSPGQGLDNEQFF.

The chain recombines TRBV6-5 with TRBJ1-1; D is undetermined. Germline CDR1 reads MNHEY; CDR2 reads SVGAGI. The CDR3 contains 14 residues. Trimming stripped 6 bases from V and 1 base from J, with 12 bases between. CDR3 coding DNA: TGTGCCAGCAGACTACAAGAATCGAACACTGAAGCTTTCTTT. Translating it yields CASRLQESNTEAFF.

The V call is TRBV5-1, the J call TRBJ1-1; no clear D. The germline gives CDR1 SGHRS, CDR2 YFSETQ. Trimming cost V 0 bases and J 10 bases, with 16 bases left between them. The CDR3 spans 14 residues. The CDR3 loop is CASSLVISGFGAFF. Here the CDR3 DNA reads TGCGCCAGCAGCTTGGTTATATCAGGATTTGGAGCTTTCTTT. Full variable domain (missing parts from reference TRBV5-1 and TRBJ1-1): KAGVTQTPRYLIKTRGQQVTLSCSPISGHRSVSWYQQTPGQGLQFLFEYFSETQRNKGNFPGRFSGRQFSNSRSEMNVSTLELGDSALYLCASSLVISGFGAFFGQGTRLTVV.

This clone has only a few counts. The chain carries TRBV30 and TRBJ2-1, with 7 bases aligning to TRBD2. Unmatched junction bases numbered 6, after V lost 3 bases and J lost 7 bases. The CDR3 length is 13 residues. CDR1 and CDR2 (germline): GTSNPN, SVGIG (reference sequence). CDR3 DNA: TGTGCCTGGAGCCTTAGCGGGCCTAATGAGCAGTTCTTC. Translating gives CAWSLSGPNEQFF.

The chain is built from TRBV5-4 and TRBJ1-2; weak D call: TRBD1 (6 bases). In germline, CDR1 is SGHNT, CDR2 YYREEE (reference sequence). Trimming pared 0 bases from V and 4 bases from J, leaving 7 bases between. The CDR3 runs to 13 residues. The CDR3 is CASSLVRGYGYTF. The CDR3 bases are TGTGCCAGCAGCTTGGTCAGGGGCTATGGCTACACCTTC.

This chain connects TRBV7-9 to TRBJ1-4; 8 bases align to TRBD1. J lost 0 bases, V lost 2 bases, and 11 bases had no gene match. Looked up from germline, CDR1 is SEHNR and CDR2 is FQNEAQ (reference sequence). This CDR3 is built from 19 residues. The CDR3 loop is CASSLQPGQGSATNEKLFF. Written as DNA, the CDR3 is TGTGCCAGCAGCTTACAACCAGGACAGGGTAGCGCAACTAATGAAAAACTGTTTTTT.

The chain links TRBV6-6 to TRBJ2-1; 14 bases agree with TRBD2. Germline loops: CDR1 MNHNY, CDR2 SVGAGI (reference sequence). The CDR3 is made up of 19 amino acids. V gave up 5 bases and J gave up 0 bases; unmatched junction bases: 9. CDR3 in amino acids: CASSHQGLAGALSYNEQFF. For the CDR3, the DNA is TGTGCCAGCAGTCACCAGGGACTAGCGGGGGCTCTCTCCTACAATGAGCAGTTCTTC.

The chain recombines TRBV18 with TRBJ1-1; D is possibly TRBD1 (5 bases). Germline V gene sequence: CDR1 KGHSH, CDR2 LQKENI. Trimming removed 6 bases from V and 1 base from J, with 9 bases in between. The CDR3 contains 13 residues. CDR3 bases: TGTGCCAGCTCTGACAGCCAGAACACTGAAGCTTTCTTT. Encoded protein: CASSDSQNTEAFF.

The chain is built from TRBV29-1 and TRBJ2-6, with D hard to call. V lost 4 bases to trimming and J lost 2 bases, with 6 bases between them. Germline lookup yields CDR1 SQVTM and CDR2 ANQGSEA. CDR3 length: 13 amino acids. The CDR3 DNA reads TGCAGCGTTGGGCAAACTGGGGCCAACGTCCTGACTTTC. Encoded protein: CSVGQTGANVLTF.

This clone was counted between two and nine times. The J gene is TRBJ2-7, the V gene TRBV7-2, with 12 nucleotides matching TRBD1. This CDR3 comprises 14 residues. Germline CDR1 SGHTA, CDR2 FQGNSA. Trimming took 3 bases from V and 6 from J; bases not matched to a gene: 3. The CDR3 loop reads CASSFRDRGREQYF. The CDR3 DNA sequence: TGTGCCAGCAGCTTCAGGGACAGGGGGCGCGAGCAGTACTTC.

The chain is built from TRBV10-2 and TRBJ2-2; possibly TRBD2 for D (6 bases). V was shortened by 6 bases and J by 6 bases, with 14 bases between the two germline ends. This CDR3 comprises 14 residues. Germline V gene sequence: CDR1 WSHSY, CDR2 SAAADI. Here the CDR3 DNA reads TGCGCCAGCAGGGGGGTGTGGGGGGCCGGGGAGCTGTTTTTT. Translation gives CASRGVWGAGELFF.

The chain carries TRBV6-5 and TRBJ2-3; D gene uncertain. The CDR3 loop spans 13 amino acids. The germline CDR1 and CDR2 sequences are MNHEY and SVGAGI. Deletions cut 6 bases from V and 1 base from J, with 8 bases between. The chain's CDR3 is CASREFGTDTQYF. In nucleotides, the CDR3 is TGTGCCAGCAGGGAGTTTGGCACAGATACGCAGTATTTT.

The V gene is TRBV30, the J gene TRBJ1-6; TRBD1 might be the D (5 bases). The V end lost 2 bases, the J end lost 11 bases, and 13 bases lay between the germline ends. Germline lookup yields CDR1 GTSNPN and CDR2 SVGIG (reference sequence). CDR3 length: 13 residues. CDR3 sequence reads: CAWSPQGIAPLHF. The CDR3 nucleotides read TGTGCCTGGAGTCCCCAGGGCATTGCACCCCTCCACTTT.

This clone was picked up a small number of times. The chain links TRBV12-3 or TRBV12-4 to TRBJ1-6; D remains ambiguous. V was shortened by 6 bases and J by 13 bases, with 16 bases between the two germline ends. There are 13 residues in the CDR3. In DNA, the CDR3 is TGTGCCAGCAGGTTGGCCAATTTGGTGCCCCTCCACTTT. Translation gives CASRLANLVPLHF.

The genes are TRBV6-2 or TRBV6-3 and TRBJ1-5, with 7 bases lining up with TRBD1. The germline CDR1 and CDR2 sequences are MNHEY and SVGEGT. CDR3 size: 15 residues. V shed 6 bases and J 2 bases; nucleotides not matched to a gene: 7. The CDR3 coding sequence is TGTGCCAGCAGCCACAGGGGAGGCGGCAATCAGCCCCAGCATTTT. Translation gives CASSHRGGGNQPQHF.

The V gene is TRBV28, the J gene TRBJ1-4; the match to TRBD1 covers 9 bases. With 0 bases clipped from V and 4 bases from J, the junction kept 0 bases outside the gene matches. The CDR3 sequence is 15 residues long. Germline values: CDR1 MDHEN, CDR2 SYDVKM. CDR3: CASSLWDRGNEKLFF. In nucleotides, the CDR3 is TGTGCCAGCAGTTTATGGGACAGGGGTAATGAAAAACTGTTTTTT.

The gene calls are TRBV9 and TRBJ2-7; D possibly corresponds to TRBD1 (5 bases). V gave up 2 bases and J gave up 3 bases, with 9 bases separating them. Per germline, CDR1 SGDLS and CDR2 YYNGEE. This CDR3 has 13 residues. The CDR3 DNA reads as TGTGCCAGCAGCGTCTCAGGGAACTACGAGCAGTACTTC. Translating it yields CASSVSGNYEQYF.

The V gene is TRBV6-1, the J gene TRBJ1-1; D ambiguous. The V gene's germline CDR1 is MNHNS and CDR2 SASEGT. V lost 2 bases, J lost 4 bases, and 14 bases lay in between. The CDR3 is 15 amino acids. CDR3 loop: CASSETHQGSTEAFF. In DNA, the CDR3 is TGTGCCAGCAGTGAAACGCACCAAGGGAGCACTGAAGCTTTCTTT.

The rearrangement links TRBV5-4 to TRBJ2-5; 8 bases agree with TRBD2. CDR1 and CDR2 (germline): SGHNT, YYREEE (reference sequence). The CDR3 is 15 amino acids. The junction had 6 bases not matched to a gene; V was cut back by 3 bases and J by 2 bases. The CDR3: CASSYPSGQQETQYF. DNA of the CDR3: TGTGCCAGCAGCTATCCTAGCGGGCAACAAGAGACCCAGTACTTC.

This clone has a single count. This sequence joins TRBV10-3 and TRBJ2-5; a possible D gene is TRBD2 (7 bases). The V gene lost 6 bases and the J gene lost 1 base, with 9 bases spanning the gap. CDR1 is ENHRY, CDR2 SYGVKD, per germline. The CDR3 length is 13 residues. The CDR3 nucleotides read TGTGCCATCAGCGCGGGGGCCCAAGAGACCCAGTACTTC. Translating it yields CAISAGAQETQYF.

The chain joins TRBV10-1 to TRBJ2-5; TRBD1 agrees at 7 bases. Germline V CDR1 and CDR2: WNHNN, SYGVQD (reference sequence). J was trimmed by 2 bases and V by 6 bases; bases with no gene match: 6. This CDR3 spans 14 amino acids. The CDR3 loop reads CASSSPGQQETQYF. The CDR3, as DNA: TGCGCCAGCAGCTCCCCGGGACAGCAAGAGACCCAGTACTTC.